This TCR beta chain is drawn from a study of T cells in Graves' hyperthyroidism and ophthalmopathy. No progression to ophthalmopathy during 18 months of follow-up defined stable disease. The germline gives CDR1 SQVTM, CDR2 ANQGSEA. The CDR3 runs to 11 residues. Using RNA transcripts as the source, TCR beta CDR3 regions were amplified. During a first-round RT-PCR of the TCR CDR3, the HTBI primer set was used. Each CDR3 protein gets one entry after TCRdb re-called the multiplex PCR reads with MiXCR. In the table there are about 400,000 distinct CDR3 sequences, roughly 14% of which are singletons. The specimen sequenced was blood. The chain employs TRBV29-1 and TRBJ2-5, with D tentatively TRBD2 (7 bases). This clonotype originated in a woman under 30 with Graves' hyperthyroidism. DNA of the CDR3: TGCAGTTGGGGGGGGGGCGAGACCCAGTACTTC. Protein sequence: CSWGGGETQYF.